The 26 T cell receptor beta chains given below trace back to one sample, sequenced in a study of siplizumab effects on memory and regulatory T cells. These receptors' antigens are unknown. Assay used: immunoSEQ multiplex PCR; TCRdb lists only in-frame clones, some missing. The sample has approximately 13,000 clones, roughly 40% seen once. As described, mixed lymphocyte reaction cells underwent coculture at 37°C for a duration of 6 to 7 days. Sequencing was done on a sample of CFSE-low (dividing) CD8+ T cells sorted from an allogeneic mixed lymphocyte reaction. The receptors were sampled from a human donor in good health; the cells came from an allogeneic mixed lymphocyte reaction.

The V and J genes are TRBV6-1 and TRBJ2-1; D gene uncertain. The CDR3 runs 11 residues. CDR1 is MNHNS, CDR2 SASEGT, per germline. V lost 8 bases and J lost 4, with 6 bases in between. CDR3 amino acids: CASQEYNEQFF. The CDR3 DNA sequence: TGTGCCAGCCAGGAGTACAATGAGCAGTTCTTC.

This clone appeared a few times. The rearrangement uses TRBV10-3 and TRBJ2-1; D is unresolved. Trimming cost V 2 bases and J 2 bases, with 4 bases left between them. CDR1 is ENHRY and CDR2 is SYGVKD in the germline V gene. The CDR3 length is 13 residues. The DNA for the CDR3 is TGTGCCATCAGTGAGACGGCCTACAATGAGCAGTTCTTC. Translated: CAISETAYNEQFF.

The genes are TRBV27 and TRBJ1-2; 8 bases are a match to TRBD1. This CDR3 is built from 14 residues. V lost 1 base, J lost 5 bases, and 3 bases stayed unmatched. CDR1 and CDR2 from the germline V gene are MNHEY and SMNVEV (reference sequence). CDR3 in amino acids: CASSLLGTGYGYTF. CDR3 bases: TGTGCCAGCAGTTTATTGGGGACAGGTTATGGCTACACCTTC.

V and J are TRBV13 and TRBJ2-7, with D perhaps matching TRBD2 (6 bases). Per the germline V gene, CDR1 is PRHDT and CDR2 is FYEKMQ (reference sequence). Trimming shortened V by 6 bases and J by 2 bases, and 23 bases separated the two germline ends. This CDR3 is built from 17 residues. DNA of the CDR3: TGTGCCAGCAGTGTGATGGACTATAGTGTTCCCGCCTACGAGCAGTACTTC. Its protein is CASSVMDYSVPAYEQYF.

The chain uses TRBV13 and TRBJ2-1, with 7 bases fitting TRBD2. V trimming: 5 bases; J trimming: 2 bases; junction bases outside the gene matches: 18. Per the germline V gene, CDR1 is PRHDT and CDR2 is FYEKMQ (reference sequence). This CDR3 comprises 19 residues. The CDR3 loop is CASSPVGSGVVVAYNEQFF. CDR3 sequence (DNA): TGTGCCAGCAGCCCCGTGGGGAGCGGGGTAGTTGTTGCCTACAATGAGCAGTTCTTC.

V and J are TRBV25-1 and TRBJ1-2; 7 bases are a match to TRBD1. The CDR3 is 16 amino acids. J gave up 8 bases and V 3 bases, and 15 bases lay outside the gene matches. Germline V CDR1 and CDR2: MGHDK, SYGVNS. The CDR3 DNA sequence: TGTGCCAGCAGTGAGTTTCTGGGACAGACTACCCACGGCTACACCTTC. It encodes CASSEFLGQTTHGYTF.

The chain carries TRBV19 and TRBJ2-7; 7 bases fit TRBD2. Per germline, CDR1 LNHDA and CDR2 SQIVND (reference sequence). The junction had 2 bases not matched to a gene; V was cut back by 5 bases and J by 1 base. This CDR3 contains 13 residues. CDR3 DNA sequence: TGTGCCAGTAGTCGGGACTATTCCTACGAGCAGTACTTC. Residues: CASSRDYSYEQYF.

This clone was counted between two and nine times. This same CDR3 is encoded by further DNA sequences in the sample. The chain has TRBV29-1 and TRBJ2-7; 10 bases agree with TRBD1. The V gene end was trimmed by 6 bases and the J gene end by 5 bases; junction bases not matched to a gene: 10. Germline CDR1 SQVTM, CDR2 ANQGSEA. The CDR3 is 14 residues long. Written as DNA, the CDR3 is TGCAGCGTCCGAACCGGGACAGGGGTCCACGAGCAGTACTTC. Its translation is CSVRTGTGVHEQYF.

This clone was observed a handful of times. The rearrangement links TRBV29-1 to TRBJ2-7; D unresolved. CDR1 and CDR2 (germline): SQVTM, ANQGSEA. The CDR3 covers 12 residues. V lost 3 bases, J lost 5 bases, and 11 bases lay in between. CDR3 amino acids: CSVEIGGHEQYF. The CDR3 DNA sequence: TGCAGCGTTGAGATTGGCGGCCACGAGCAGTACTTC.

The chain couples TRBV18 to TRBJ2-1, with 11 positions matching TRBD2. The CDR3 loop spans 14 amino acids. Germline V lookup: CDR1 KGHSH, CDR2 LQKENI. J gave up 5 bases and V 4 bases, and 1 base lay outside the gene matches. CDR3 loop: CASSLGLADNEQFF. CDR3 nucleotide sequence: TGTGCCAGCTCACTGGGACTAGCGGACAATGAGCAGTTCTTC.

CDR3 amino acids: CASGLGFYNEQFF. DNA of the CDR3: TGTGCTAGTGGTTTGGGCTTCTACAATGAGCAGTTCTTC. The chain has TRBV12-5 and TRBJ2-1; D remains unclear. Trimming pared 1 base from V and 3 bases from J, leaving 4 bases between. CDR3 size: 13 residues. Looked up from germline, CDR1 is LGHNT and CDR2 is FRNRAP. The entire variable domain, with the rest obtained from reference TRBV12-5 and TRBJ2-1, is as follows: DARVTQTPRHKVTEMGQEVTMRCQPILGHNTVFWYRQTMMQGLELLAYFRNRAPLDDSGMPKDRFSAEMPDATLATLKIQPSEPRDSAVYFCASGLGFYNEQFFGPGTRLTVL.

The chain couples TRBV5-4 to TRBJ2-7; 9 positions match TRBD1. The V gene end was trimmed by 4 bases and the J gene end by 1 base; junction bases not matched to a gene: 6. The CDR3 is 15 residues long. Germline V lookup: CDR1 SGHNT, CDR2 YYREEE (reference sequence). This chain's CDR3 is CASSLGQGTSYEQYF. The CDR3 DNA is TGTGCCAGCAGCCTAGGACAGGGGACTTCCTACGAGCAGTACTTC.

J is TRBJ2-7 and V is TRBV5-5, with 7 positions matching TRBD2. The CDR3 length is 14 residues. The germline gives CDR1 SGHKS, CDR2 YYEKEE (reference sequence). Losses at the gene ends were 2 bases for V and 3 bases for J; bases not matched to a gene: 5. The CDR3 loop reads CASSFSSGGYEQYF. The CDR3 region has the DNA TGTGCCAGCAGCTTTTCTAGCGGCGGCTACGAGCAGTACTTC.

V is TRBV2 and J is TRBJ2-6; TRBD2 might be the D (5 bases). CDR3 length: 11 amino acids. Trimming stripped 7 bases from V and 10 bases from J, with 8 bases between. The germline CDR1 and CDR2 sequences are SNHLY and FYNNEI. The CDR3 nucleotides read TGTGCCAGCACCGGGGAGAACGTCCTGACTTTC. Residues: CASTGENVLTF.

This chain uses TRBV5-6 with TRBJ1-2, with D possibly being TRBD1 (5 bases). The germline V gene has CDR1 SGHDT and CDR2 YYEEEE. CDR3 length equals 14 residues. With 0 bases removed from V and 6 bases from J, the gap between germline ends came to 12 bases. This chain's CDR3 is CASSLVYGAHGYTF. The CDR3 DNA follows: TGTGCCAGCAGCTTGGTTTACGGGGCCCATGGCTACACCTTC. The whole variable domain, filled in from reference TRBV5-6 and TRBJ1-2, reads DAGVTQSPTHLIKTRGQQVTLRCSPKSGHDTVSWYQQALGQGPQFIFQYYEEEERQRGNFPDRFSGHQFPNYSSELNVNALLLGDSALYLCASSLVYGAHGYTFGSGTRLTVV.

The chain combines TRBV27 with TRBJ2-2; the D call may be TRBD1 or TRBD2 (5 bases each). V lost 3 bases and J lost 7, with 18 bases in between. The germline V gene encodes CDR1 MNHEY and CDR2 SMNVEV (reference sequence). This CDR3 contains 16 residues. CDR3 protein: CASSFSAGTLFGELFF. CDR3 nucleotides: TGTGCCAGCAGTTTCTCAGCCGGGACCCTTTTCGGGGAGCTGTTTTTT.

By its share, this clone is medium-sized. The chain carries TRBV6-5 and TRBJ2-3; D is unclear. V gave up 0 bases and J gave up 4 bases, with 8 bases separating them. This CDR3 spans 14 amino acids. Germline V gene sequence: CDR1 MNHEY, CDR2 SVGAGI. CDR3 DNA sequence: TGTGCCAGCAGTTACTCCGGTGGCGCAGATACGCAGTATTTT. This translates into CASSYSGGADTQYF.

The V and J genes are TRBV27 and TRBJ2-7; no clear D. Germline CDR1 reads MNHEY; CDR2 reads SMNVEV (reference sequence). V lost 4 bases to trimming and J lost 0 bases, with 7 bases between them. This CDR3 is built from 13 residues. For the CDR3, the DNA is TGTGCCAGCAGTTGGGGTAGCTCCTACGAGCAGTACTTC. Residues: CASSWGSSYEQYF.

The V and J genes are TRBV5-6 and TRBJ1-6, with D possibly being TRBD1 (6 bases). Between the trimmed V and J ends, which lost 4 bases and 2 bases, there was a span of 10 bases. This CDR3 has 15 amino acids. Germline-derived CDR1 and CDR2 are SGHDT and YYEEEE. The CDR3 reads CASSATGTYNSPLHF. CDR3 bases: TGTGCCAGCAGCGCCACAGGGACCTATAATTCACCCCTCCACTTT. Together with reference TRBV5-6 and TRBJ1-6, the CDR3 gives the full variable domain: DAGVTQSPTHLIKTRGQQVTLRCSPKSGHDTVSWYQQALGQGPQFIFQYYEEEERQRGNFPDRFSGHQFPNYSSELNVNALLLGDSALYLCASSATGTYNSPLHFGNGTRLTVT.

V usage is TRBV5-4 and J usage is TRBJ1-3; D gene ambiguous. V shed 5 bases and J shed 4 bases, with 10 bases lying between them. CDR1 SGHNT and CDR2 YYREEE come from the germline V gene (reference sequence). The CDR3 consists of 13 residues. The CDR3 region is CASRFWAGNTIYF. The DNA for the CDR3 is TGTGCCAGCAGGTTTTGGGCCGGAAACACCATATATTTT.

V is TRBV19 and J is TRBJ2-1, with TRBD2 matching 10 bases. Germline CDR1 reads LNHDA; CDR2 reads SQIVND (reference sequence). With V trimmed by 1 base and J by 7 bases, 4 bases remained unmatched. The CDR3 length is 15 residues. This CDR3 reads CASSIGAGGWNEQFF. The CDR3 region has the DNA TGTGCCAGTAGTATAGGAGCGGGGGGGTGGAATGAGCAGTTCTTC.

The chain uses TRBV9 and TRBJ2-3, with D perhaps matching TRBD1 (7 bases). Germline CDR1 SGDLS, CDR2 YYNGEE. The CDR3 loop spans 15 amino acids. Deletions cut 3 bases from V and 5 bases from J, with 16 bases between. The CDR3 spells CASSATGGGGDTQYF. The CDR3 coding sequence is TGTGCCAGCAGCGCGACCGGAGGGGGCGGAGATACGCAGTATTTT.

This clone was counted a few times. The CDR3 region is CASSPDFGNEKLFF. The CDR3 nucleotides are TGTGCCAGTAGCCCGGACTTTGGTAATGAAAAACTGTTTTTT. This chain connects TRBV19 to TRBJ1-4; D unresolved. CDR1 is LNHDA, CDR2 SQIVND, per germline (reference sequence). Trimming took 6 bases from V and 4 from J, leaving 12 bases between them. The length of the CDR3 is 14 residues.

This chain links TRBV27 with TRBJ2-7, with D uncertain. The CDR3 length is 13 residues. Germline-derived CDR1 and CDR2 are MNHEY and SMNVEV (reference sequence). The V end lost 4 bases, the J end lost 4 bases, and 11 bases lay between the germline ends. DNA of the CDR3: TGTGCCAGCAGTTCAGACCTGACATACGAGCAGTACTTC. Its protein is CASSSDLTYEQYF.

This clone was seen more than once but under ten times. The J gene is TRBJ2-7, the V gene TRBV9; D might be TRBD2 (5 bases). The ends were cut back, 3 bases at V and 6 bases at J, with 19 bases in the middle. The CDR3 has 15 residues. The germline gives CDR1 SGDLS, CDR2 YYNGEE. In DNA form, the CDR3 reads TGTGCCAGCAGCGAGGTGGCGACTACCGCTGGCGAGCAGTACTTC. It encodes CASSEVATTAGEQYF.

J is TRBJ2-7 and V is TRBV27; possibly TRBD2 for D (7 bases). CDR1 is MNHEY, CDR2 SMNVEV, per germline (reference sequence). V was trimmed by 6 bases and J by 5 bases, leaving 20 bases between them. The CDR3 consists of 15 residues. The DNA for the CDR3 is TGTGCCAGCAGCACCCTAGGGGGGGTTTGGGACGAGCAGTACTTC. Encoded protein: CASSTLGGVWDEQYF.